This is a list of T cell receptor beta chains from one sample in a study of blood T cell repertoires in COVID-19. Clones were sequenced by immunoSEQ multiplex PCR, and TCRdb holds only the in-frame ones, with some missing. Of about 190,000 clones listed, around 85% are singletons. Sequencing was carried out using peripheral blood. All receptors derive from a woman between 45 and 60 years old with acute or convalescent COVID-19. Both conserved end residues are part of each CDR3. A D gene is named only where the DNA matches it firmly. Rows may omit the clone size; those that give it use once, few, many or a size class.

clone_size d_call j_call v_call cdr3_aa cdr3_nt
once NA TRBJ1-2 TRBV10-3 CAISQGPNYGYTF TGTGCCATCAGTCAGGGCCCTAACTATGGCTACACCTTC
NA NA TRBJ1-1 TRBV19 CASSPEAGNTEAFF TGTGCCAGTAGCCCAGAGGCGGGGAACACTGAAGCTTTCTTT
NA TRBD2 TRBJ2-2 TRBV5-1 CASSARTSGGSNTGELFF TGCGCCAGCAGCGCCCGGACTAGCGGGGGGTCAAACACCGGGGAGCTGTTTTTT
few NA TRBJ2-5 TRBV6-6 CASSYSTKTQYF TGTGCCAGCAGTTACTCGACAAAGACCCAGTACTTC
NA NA TRBJ1-2 TRBV5-4 CASSLDPGYGYTF TGTGCCAGCAGCTTGGATCCGGGCTATGGCTACACCTTC
NA TRBD1 TRBJ2-7 TRBV6-1 CASSGGTGAHSYEQYF TGTGCCAGCAGTGGGGGGACAGGGGCTCACTCCTACGAGCAGTACTTC
NA TRBD2 TRBJ2-3 TRBV5-4 CASSLKLARTDTQYF TGTGCCAGCAGCTTGAAACTAGCGCGCACAGATACGCAGTATTTT
NA NA TRBJ1-4 TRBV3-1/TRBV3-2 CASSSMRTNEKLFF TGTGCCAGCAGCTCGATGCGGACTAATGAAAAACTGTTTTTT
few TRBD1 TRBJ1-4 TRBV28 CASSLFLGQLNEKLFF TGTGCCAGCAGTTTATTCTTGGGACAGCTAAATGAAAAACTGTTTTTT
NA TRBD1 TRBJ1-6 TRBV6-2/TRBV6-3 CASSFRGTGGVNSPLHF TGTGCCAGCAGCTTCCGGGGGACAGGCGGGGTAAACTCACCCCTCCACTTT
NA TRBD1 TRBJ1-2 TRBV28 CATSFHGQGRRYTF TGTGCCACCTCCTTCCACGGACAGGGTAGGCGCTACACCTTC
NA TRBD1 TRBJ1-2 TRBV5-6 CASSQLTGGNIGYTF TGTGCCAGCAGCCAGTTGACAGGGGGAAATATTGGCTACACCTTC
few NA TRBJ1-6 TRBV6-6 CASSISGTQGGSPLHF TGTGCCAGCAGTATCTCCGGGACTCAAGGCGGTTCACCCCTCCACTTT
few NA TRBJ1-3 TRBV19 CASLGPRTGSGNTIYF TGTGCCAGCCTCGGCCCGAGAACAGGGTCCGGAAACACCATATATTTT
NA TRBD1 TRBJ1-4 TRBV28 CASSTGTGTNEKLFF TGTGCCAGCAGTACCGGGACAGGCACTAATGAAAAACTGTTTTTT
once TRBD2 TRBJ2-3 TRBV7-6 CASRLRGAKTDTQYF TGTGCCAGTAGGTTGCGGGGGGCGAAAACAGATACGCAGTATTTT
NA NA TRBJ2-3 TRBV19 CASSIDRSSTDTQYF TGTGCCAGTAGTATTGACAGATCTAGCACAGATACGCAGTATTTT